This entry lists 23 T cell receptor beta chains sequenced from one sample in a study of PD-L1 blockade in urothelial cancer. Some clones are missing from TCRdb's copy, which holds only in-frame ones; the method was immunoSEQ multiplex PCR. The sample lists roughly 50,000 clones; roughly nine tenths were seen once. Sample: PBMCs, taken around atezolizumab (anti-PD-L1) treatment. These receptors were taken from a man between 60 and 75 years old with urothelial cancer.

V usage is TRBV7-9 and J usage is TRBJ2-1, with 7 bases matching TRBD2. The CDR3 length is 15 residues. V was pared by 2 bases and J by 5 bases, with 6 bases of the junction left unmatched. Per the germline V gene, CDR1 is SEHNR and CDR2 is FQNEAQ (reference sequence). CDR3 sequence (DNA): TGTGCCAGCAGCTTACCTGCGGGGGTTAACAATGAGCAGTTCTTC. This sequence encodes CASSLPAGVNNEQFF.

The J gene is TRBJ2-7, the V gene TRBV5-1; 12 bases line up with TRBD1. CDR3 size: 16 residues. CDR1 and CDR2 from the germline V gene are SGHRS and YFSETQ. V trimming: 6 bases; J trimming: 5 bases; junction bases outside the gene matches: 12. CDR3 amino acids: CASTPLGTGGFNEQYF. As DNA, the CDR3 is TGCGCCAGCACCCCTTTAGGGACAGGGGGCTTCAACGAGCAGTACTTC.

The chain is built from TRBV7-6 and TRBJ1-1; weak D call: TRBD1 (6 bases). CDR1 and CDR2 from the germline V gene are SGHVS and FNYEAQ. V lost 1 base and J lost 4, with 10 bases in between. The CDR3 contains 14 residues. CDR3 in amino acids: CASSLGQGITEAFF. The CDR3 DNA follows: TGTGCCAGCAGCTTAGGGCAGGGGATCACTGAAGCTTTCTTT. Filled out from reference TRBV7-6 and TRBJ1-1, the complete variable domain reads GAGVSQSPRYKVTKRGQDVALRCDPISGHVSLYWYRQALGQGPEFLTYFNYEAQQDKSGLPNDRFSAERPEGSISTLTIQRTEQRDSAMYRCASSLGQGITEAFFGQGTRLTVV.

This clone was seen more than once but under ten times. The V gene is TRBV21-1, the J gene TRBJ1-1; the DNA was not used to check the table's D call, TRBD1. TRBV21-1 is a documented pseudogene. The CDR3 length is 14 residues. The DNA for the CDR3 is TGTGCCAGCAGCAAGTGTCACAGTGGAACTGAAGCTTTCTTT. Translating gives CASSKCHSGTEAFF.

This clone has more than one count but fewer than ten. The CDR3 loop is CASSQSLKNYGYTF. CDR3 nucleotide sequence: TGCGCCAGCAGCCAATCTCTAAAGAACTATGGCTACACCTTC. The chain recombines TRBV4-1 with TRBJ1-2, with D uncertain. Germline values: CDR1 MGHRA, CDR2 YSYEKL. This CDR3 spans 14 amino acids. Trimming pared 2 bases from V and 2 bases from J, leaving 9 bases between.

The genes are TRBV10-2 and TRBJ2-6; TRBD2 matches at 7 bases. Losses at the gene ends were 0 bases for V and 3 bases for J; bases not matched to a gene: 2. The germline V gene encodes CDR1 WSHSY and CDR2 SAAADI. The CDR3 runs to 16 residues. CDR3 in amino acids: CASSESGGGGANVLTF. As DNA, the CDR3 is TGCGCCAGCAGTGAGTCGGGGGGGGGTGGGGCCAACGTCCTGACTTTC.

The chain recombines TRBV9 with TRBJ1-1, with 11 bases identical to TRBD1. Trimming at V came to 2 bases and at J to 6 bases, leaving 9 bases not matched to a gene. CDR3 length: 16 residues. From germline, CDR1 is SGDLS and CDR2 YYNGEE. The CDR3 reads CASSVAGTGGESEAFF. CDR3 DNA sequence: TGTGCCAGCAGCGTCGCCGGGACAGGGGGAGAGTCTGAAGCTTTCTTT.

A few counts support this clone. This sequence joins TRBV7-2 and TRBJ1-2; TRBD1 matches 11 bases. CDR3 size: 14 residues. The germline CDR1 and CDR2 sequences are SGHTA and FQGNSA. Trimming at V came to 7 bases and at J to 2 bases, leaving 3 bases not matched to a gene. CDR3 region: CASTGQGANYGYTF. DNA of the CDR3: TGTGCCAGCACCGGACAGGGGGCAAACTATGGCTACACCTTC.

The V gene is TRBV30, the J gene TRBJ2-7; TRBD1 matches at 8 bases. Germline CDR1 and CDR2: GTSNPN and SVGIG (reference sequence). The CDR3 runs 15 residues. Trimming removed 3 bases from V and 0 bases from J; junction bases left unmatched: 7. Here the CDR3 DNA reads TGTGCCTGGAGATCCGGACAGGGAAGCTCCTACGAGCAGTACTTC. Translating gives CAWRSGQGSSYEQYF.

J is TRBJ1-1 and V is TRBV12-2. TRBV12-2 is assigned pseudogene status. The CDR3 spans 14 residues. The CDR3 coding sequence is TGTGCAAGTCGCTTAGAGATCTGGGGAGCTGAAGCTTTCTTT. Translated, it gives CASRLEIWGAEAFF.

The rearrangement uses TRBV5-4 and TRBJ1-6; 8 bases line up with TRBD1. The CDR3 totals 16 residues. Germline V gene lookup returns CDR1 SGHNT and CDR2 YYREEE (reference sequence). J was trimmed by 7 bases and V by 0 bases; bases with no gene match: 6. CDR3 amino acids: CASSLGQGKINSPLHF. The CDR3 nucleotides are TGTGCCAGCAGCTTGGGACAGGGGAAGATCAATTCACCCCTCCACTTT.

The rearrangement links TRBV14 to TRBJ2-1; no reliable D call. The germline V gene encodes CDR1 SGHDN and CDR2 FVKESK. The CDR3 contains 12 residues. Trimming removed 1 base from V and 6 bases from J, with 4 bases in between. The DNA of the CDR3 is TGTGCCAGCAGCCAAGTTAGCAATGAGCAGTTCTTC. This encodes CASSQVSNEQFF.

This chain joins TRBV5-1 and TRBJ2-2; D unclear. In germline, CDR1 is SGHRS, CDR2 YFSETQ. The length of the CDR3 is 13 residues. V lost 4 bases and J lost 3, with 7 bases in between. The CDR3 spells CASSTIDTGELFF. The CDR3 nucleotides are TGCGCCAGCAGCACTATAGACACCGGGGAGCTGTTTTTT.

The chain links TRBV6-1 to TRBJ1-5; D is perhaps TRBD1 (6 bases). The CDR3 sequence is 16 residues long. Germline lookup yields CDR1 MNHNS and CDR2 SASEGT. V was trimmed by 3 bases and J by 2 bases, leaving 14 bases between them. In DNA form, the CDR3 reads TGTGCCAGCAGTGAGGCCCGACGGACAGGCAATCAGCCCCAGCATTTT. It encodes CASSEARRTGNQPQHF.

For this clone: Germline and junction disagree at one end, which may indicate a read error. CDR3 coding DNA: TGTGCCAGCAGAATACCTGACAGGAAAAACGCCATATATTTT. Its protein is CASRIPDRKNAIYF. The J gene is TRBJ1-3, the V gene TRBV28; D is possibly TRBD1 (6 bases). This CDR3 is built from 14 residues. Germline CDR1 MDHEN, CDR2 SYDVKM.

This chain connects TRBV7-9 to TRBJ1-3; tentatively, D is TRBD1 (5 bases). Per germline, CDR1 SEHNR and CDR2 FQNEAQ (reference sequence). This CDR3 is 17 amino acids long. V was cut by 4 bases and J by 2 bases, with 18 bases left in between. This CDR3 is CASSSGLLRAAGNTIYF. Here the CDR3 DNA reads TGTGCCAGCAGCTCGGGACTTTTAAGGGCCGCTGGAAACACCATATATTTT.

This chain joins TRBV5-6 and TRBJ2-6; a possible D gene is TRBD1 (5 bases). The germline gives CDR1 SGHDT, CDR2 YYEEEE. The CDR3 is 17 residues long. Deletions cut 0 bases from V and 0 bases from J, with 10 bases between. In DNA, the CDR3 is TGTGCCAGCAGCTTGGGGCAGGGTAACTCTGGGGCCAACGTCCTGACTTTC. This codes for CASSLGQGNSGANVLTF.

This clone appeared a few times. The chain is built from TRBV13 and TRBJ1-6; TRBD1 is a possible D gene (6 bases). Deletions cut 6 bases from V and 0 bases from J, with 12 bases between. CDR1 and CDR2 (germline): PRHDT, FYEKMQ (reference sequence). The CDR3 length is 16 residues. Here the CDR3 reads CASRAGTRSYNSPLHF. The CDR3 bases are TGTGCCAGCAGAGCAGGGACACGCTCCTATAATTCACCCCTCCACTTT.

Only a few counts were recorded for this clone. J is TRBJ2-5 and V is TRBV7-9; no reliable D call. CDR3 length: 14 amino acids. Trimming shortened V by 5 bases and J by 5 bases, and 15 bases separated the two germline ends. Germline V gene sequence: CDR1 SEHNR, CDR2 FQNEAQ (reference sequence). The CDR3 sequence is CASSPPTDRETQYF. DNA of the CDR3: TGTGCCAGCAGCCCCCCCACCGATCGGGAGACCCAGTACTTC.

The chain links TRBV5-8 to TRBJ1-4; 9 nucleotides match TRBD1. Germline lookup yields CDR1 SGHTS and CDR2 YDEGEE. After removal of 0 bases from V and 8 bases from J, the junction contained 5 bases not matched to a gene. The CDR3 totals 15 residues. The CDR3 is CASSLGTGDREKLFF. The CDR3 nucleotides read TGTGCCAGCAGCTTGGGGACAGGGGACCGGGAAAAACTGTTTTTT. The full variable domain, in which reference TRBV5-8 and TRBJ1-4 provide the parts outside the CDR3, is EAGVTQSPTHLIKTRGQQATLRCSPISGHTSVYWYQQALGLGLQFLLWYDEGEERNRGNFPPRFSGRQFPNYSSELNVNALELEDSALYLCASSLGTGDREKLFFGSGTQLSVL.

About this clone itself: This specimen includes other DNA sequences encoding the same CDR3. The V call is TRBV9, the J call TRBJ2-7, with 11 bases fitting TRBD1. This CDR3 has 13 residues. The germline CDR1 and CDR2 sequences are SGDLS and YYNGEE. Trimming at V came to 5 bases and at J to 4 bases, leaving 2 bases not matched to a gene. DNA for the CDR3: TGTGCCAGCAGTGGACAGGGGGCATACGAGCAGTACTTC. This translates into CASSGQGAYEQYF.

Here the CDR3 reads CASSSLISSYNEQFF. The CDR3 DNA reads TGTGCCAGTAGTTCCTTAATCAGCTCCTACAATGAGCAGTTCTTC. The rearrangement uses TRBV19 and TRBJ2-1; no firm D call. The germline V gene has CDR1 LNHDA and CDR2 SQIVND (reference sequence). This CDR3 has 15 residues. V shed 5 bases and J shed 0 bases, with 11 bases lying between them.

The chain uses TRBV6-4 and TRBJ2-3, with 9 bases that match TRBD2. V dropped 0 bases and J dropped 5; count of bases not matched to a gene: 6. The germline V gene has CDR1 MRHNA and CDR2 SNTAGT. The CDR3 is 16 amino acids. The CDR3 sequence is CASSDSSGGGGDTQYF. In nucleotides, the CDR3 is TGTGCCAGCAGTGACTCTAGCGGGGGAGGTGGAGATACGCAGTATTTT.